Shown below are 15 T cell receptor beta chains from a single sample sequenced in a study of blood T cell repertoires in COVID-19. Sequenced by immunoSEQ multiplex PCR; TCRdb stores in-frame clones only, minus some. This table has roughly 70,000 clones, 79% appearing once. The source material was peripheral blood. The receptors originated from a woman aged 60-70 years with acute or convalescent COVID-19.

The CDR3 DNA reads as TGCGCCAGCAGCTTGCTTGGCAGGGCCCTCGCTGCTGTGAATGAGCAGTTCTTC. Translating gives CASSLLGRALAAVNEQFF. The V call is TRBV5-1, the J call TRBJ2-1; tentative D call: TRBD1 (5 bases). This CDR3 has 18 residues. V was pared by 1 base and J by 7 bases, with 24 bases between. The V gene's germline CDR1 is SGHRS and CDR2 YFSETQ.

The chain is built from TRBV27 and TRBJ2-3; weak D call: TRBD2 (6 bases). The CDR3 consists of 14 residues. Germline V gives CDR1 MNHEY, CDR2 SMNVEV (reference sequence). The V gene lost 5 bases and the J gene lost 6 bases, with 15 bases spanning the gap. The CDR3 here is CASSLVGGPDTQYF. The CDR3 DNA sequence: TGTGCCAGCAGTCTTGTGGGAGGTCCGGATACGCAGTATTTT.

This chain connects TRBV28 to TRBJ2-7; TRBD2 might be the D (8 bases). V dropped 5 bases and J dropped 1 base, with 15 bases sitting between them. The germline gives CDR1 MDHEN, CDR2 SYDVKM. The CDR3 spans 15 residues. As DNA, the CDR3 is TGTGCCAGCAGTAACGGGGGGGACAGTTCCTACGAGCAGTACTTC. It translates to CASSNGGDSSYEQYF.

This sequence joins TRBV7-9 and TRBJ1-3; perhaps TRBD1 as D (5 bases). The CDR3 contains 16 residues. Germline loops: CDR1 SEHNR, CDR2 FQNEAQ (reference sequence). Deletions cut 5 bases from V and 4 bases from J, with 18 bases between. The CDR3 here is CASSPGMGQLGNTIYF. The CDR3 DNA reads TGTGCCAGCAGCCCAGGAATGGGGCAGCTCGGAAACACCATATATTTT.

This chain connects TRBV5-1 to TRBJ1-5; D possibly corresponds to TRBD1 (5 bases). Germline CDR1 reads SGHRS; CDR2 reads YFSETQ. The V and J ends lost 5 bases and 0 bases respectively, with 6 bases between them. There are 13 residues in the CDR3. The CDR3 is CASRTDSNQPQHF. Here the CDR3 DNA reads TGCGCCAGCAGGACAGATAGCAATCAGCCCCAGCATTTT.

The sample holds one count of this clone. The rearrangement joins TRBV2 to TRBJ1-5, with D unclear. CDR1 and CDR2 (germline): SNHLY, FYNNEI. CDR3 length: 14 amino acids. Deletions cut 6 bases from V and 1 base from J, with 10 bases between. In nucleotides, the CDR3 is TGTGCCAGCAGCTACTGGTCGAGCAATCAGCCCCAGCATTTT. Protein product: CASSYWSSNQPQHF. Looking up the rest from reference TRBV2 and TRBJ1-5 gives the full variable domain: EPEVTQTPSHQVTQMGQEVILRCVPISNHLYFYWYRQILGQKVEFLVSFYNNEISEKSEIFDDQFSVERPDGSNFTLKIRSTKLEDSAMYFCASSYWSSNQPQHFGDGTRLSIL.

V gene TRBV14 combines with J gene TRBJ1-1, with D perhaps matching TRBD1 (6 bases). Trimming cost V 1 base and J 4 bases, with 13 bases left between them. The CDR3 runs to 15 residues. Germline values: CDR1 SGHDN, CDR2 FVKESK. CDR3 nucleotides: TGTGCCAGCAGCCAAGTTCGGGGGGCTGGCACTGAAGCTTTCTTT. This sequence encodes CASSQVRGAGTEAFF.

This clone turned up a few times. The genes are TRBV12-3 or TRBV12-4 and TRBJ1-2, with a weak D call TRBD1 (5 bases). This CDR3 is built from 13 residues. The V and J ends lost 5 bases and 8 bases respectively, with 15 bases between them. The CDR3 DNA sequence: TGTGCCAGCAGTCCGGGGGGGTTCCGAGGCTACACCTTC. Protein: CASSPGGFRGYTF.

This chain uses TRBV5-1 with TRBJ2-4, with a weak D call TRBD2 (6 bases). Trimming shortened V by 0 bases and J by 6 bases, and 16 bases separated the two germline ends. This CDR3 has 16 residues. The germline CDR1 and CDR2 sequences are SGHRS and YFSETQ. In nucleotides, the CDR3 is TGCGCCAGCAGCTTGGGGCCTCGTAGCGGAATAAACATTCAGTACTTC. It translates to CASSLGPRSGINIQYF.

This clone was seen a handful of times. The chain employs TRBV11-2 and TRBJ1-1; D gene ambiguous. CDR1 SGHAT and CDR2 FQNNGV come from the germline V gene. The CDR3 has 15 amino acids. V was shortened by 0 bases and J by 7 bases, with 15 bases between the two germline ends. The CDR3, as DNA: TGTGCCAGCAGCTTAGATTCGGGGTACGGATTTGAAGCTTTCTTT. Translated, it gives CASSLDSGYGFEAFF.

On this clone itself: At the DNA level, this CDR3 is encoded by other sequences in the same sample as well. The rearrangement uses TRBV7-9 and TRBJ1-4, with D possibly matching TRBD1 (6 bases). The germline V gene has CDR1 SEHNR and CDR2 FQNEAQ (reference sequence). This CDR3 is 15 amino acids long. V gave up 5 bases and J gave up 5 bases, with 15 bases separating them. CDR3 nucleotide sequence: TGTGCCAGCAGCCCTCAAGGGGGGGAGAATGAAAAACTGTTTTTT. This encodes CASSPQGGENEKLFF.

CDR3 coding DNA: TGTGCCAGCAGTTACAGCCGTACAGGTGTCGAGGAGCAGTTCTTC. Its protein is CASSYSRTGVEEQFF. The V and J genes are TRBV6-2 or TRBV6-3 and TRBJ2-1, with a weak D call TRBD1 (5 bases). V was clipped by 2 bases and J by 10 bases, with 18 bases between them. Germline assignment: CDR1 MNHEY and CDR2 SVGEGT. The CDR3 is 15 amino acids.

V gene TRBV7-3 combines with J gene TRBJ2-1, with 8 bases fitting TRBD1. This CDR3 comprises 15 residues. The germline CDR1 and CDR2 sequences are SGHTA and FQGTGA. Trimming at V came to 2 bases and at J to 8 bases, leaving 8 bases not matched to a gene. The CDR3 DNA follows: TGTGCCAGCAGCTTACTTGGACAGGGATTCGATGAGCAGTTCTTC. It translates to CASSLLGQGFDEQFF.

A remark on this clone: One end of the junction does not line up with germline, which may come from a read error. This chain's CDR3 is CASSLALAGSNEQFF. CDR3 sequence (DNA): TGTGCTAGCAGCTTAGCGCTAGCAGGAAGCAATGAGCAGTTCTTC. This rearrangement joins TRBV7-7 to TRBJ2-1; maybe TRBD2 (5 bases). Germline values: CDR1 SSHAT, CDR2 FNYEAQ (reference sequence). This CDR3 comprises 15 residues.

The chain links TRBV30 to TRBJ1-5, with 9 bases lining up with TRBD1. Unmatched junction bases numbered 15, after V lost 3 bases and J lost 6 bases. The CDR3 covers 17 residues. Germline CDR1 reads GTSNPN; CDR2 reads SVGIG (reference sequence). CDR3 amino acids: CAWRPPLPQGAVQPQHF. CDR3 nucleotides: TGTGCCTGGAGGCCACCTCTGCCACAGGGGGCAGTTCAGCCCCAGCATTTT.